These T cell receptor beta chains were read from a single sample in a study of siplizumab effects on memory and regulatory T cells. This table comes from immunoSEQ multiplex PCR, and its TCRdb copy is limited to in-frame clones, with some not included. The sample holds 94,000 or so clones, roughly 96% seen once. Material: naive CD4+ T cells sorted from blood. The receptors here all came from a human donor in good health. Each CDR3 is given without its conserved first and last residue.

V	J	CDR3
TRBV19	TRBJ1-1	ASSVQQGVTEAF
TRBV5-1	TRBJ1-1	ASSGTGQANTEAF
TRBV6-4	TRBJ2-1	ASSELADRAYNEQF
TRBV6-6	TRBJ1-1	ASSHRDRNTEAF
TRBV14	TRBJ1-6	ASARRGGMGRNSPLH
TRBV5-6	TRBJ2-5	ASNGRGRGETQY
TRBV6-6	TRBJ1-3	ATSGGNTIY
TRBV9	TRBJ1-1	ASVVCTDKTEAF
TRBV5-6	TRBJ1-1	ASSFSGATEAF
TRBV6-5	TRBJ2-7	ASTSGGSEQY
TRBV2	TRBJ1-2	ARLSKDGYGYT
TRBV12-5	TRBJ1-5	ASGLVLLAAGSDQPQH
TRBV30	TRBJ2-3	ASNVQGPSTDTQY
TRBV28	TRBJ2-3	ASSPIVNTQY
TRBV5-6	TRBJ2-5	ASSFNRGQETQY
TRBV6-6	TRBJ1-2	ASSSRFNYGYT
TRBV21-1	TRBJ2-5	ASSGWRDWREETQY
TRBV7-2	TRBJ1-1	ASSLFVSSVGGTEAF
TRBV5-1	TRBJ1-2	ASSPRQGRTGNYGYT
TRBV7-9	TRBJ2-7	ASSSHAAGDYEQY
TRBV9	TRBJ2-1	ASSPSLHNEQF
TRBV5-6	TRBJ2-2	ASRGLAGNTGELF
TRBV18	TRBJ2-7	ASSPAPNVPYEQY
TRBV19	TRBJ1-1	ASSPGWAEAF
TRBV29-1	TRBJ1-1	SVSPGGSGEAF
TRBV5-1	TRBJ2-5	ASRVTQETQY
TRBV5-4	TRBJ2-2	ASSTATGPRTGELF
TRBV5-6	TRBJ1-1	ASSFPGGYPTEAF
TRBV5-4	TRBJ1-1	ASSRQTVHTEAF
TRBV7-3	TRBJ2-3	ASRSGTSTDTQY
TRBV5-3	TRBJ1-5	ARSQQGLSNQPQH
TRBV18	TRBJ2-5	ASSQGRAGETQY
TRBV6-6	TRBJ2-7	ASTSRAYEQY
TRBV6-5	TRBJ1-2	ASSYDILRGYT
TRBV7-2	TRBJ2-7	ASSFLPGTSGAASY
TRBV9	TRBJ2-7	ASSPRDSSYEQY
TRBV28	TRBJ1-2	ASSRPNRADGYT
TRBV6-5	TRBJ2-3	ASSNGPDTDTQY
TRBV15	TRBJ1-4	ATSRDSRGGEKLF
TRBV30	TRBJ2-1	AWISHHEQF
TRBV18	TRBJ1-2	ASSGGPEWGYT
TRBV6-6	TRBJ1-5	ASGQANQPQH
TRBV6-6	TRBJ1-2	ASSRTLNYGYT
TRBV5-1	TRBJ1-2	ASSPYGTANYGYT
TRBV15	TRBJ2-3	ATSERDGGTDTQY
TRBV18	TRBJ1-5	ASSPGGGRQPQH
TRBV7-9	TRBJ2-3	ASSRSDTDTQY
TRBV6-5	TRBJ2-7	ASNPLGRYEQY
TRBV28	TRBJ1-2	ASSPGRALLSYT
TRBV28	TRBJ2-7	ASGKPGQTAYEQY
TRBV7-2	TRBJ2-7	ASSLQAGTGGLSSYEQY
TRBV25-1	TRBJ2-7	ASSESAPAREQY
TRBV5-4	TRBJ2-7	ASSLAGGRYEQY
TRBV7-9	TRBJ1-5	ASSPWTGYSNQPQH
TRBV9	TRBJ2-3	ASSVNGQSTDTQY